The 24 T cell receptor beta chains below come from one sample, sequenced in a study of T cell responses to AZD1222 COVID-19 vaccine. Generated by immunoSEQ multiplex PCR, the TCRdb table keeps only in-frame clones and is missing some. The sample contains about 150,000 clones, about 90% of which appear only once. Sequenced material: peripheral blood, taken 28 days after the second AZD1222 dose. These receptors were taken from an adult who received the AZD1222 COVID-19 vaccine.

This chain links TRBV28 with TRBJ2-3; D ambiguous. The germline V gene has CDR1 MDHEN and CDR2 SYDVKM. This CDR3 is 16 amino acids long. Trimming pared 4 bases from V and 0 bases from J, leaving 14 bases between. CDR3 region: CASSSGPLLSTDTQYF. In DNA form, the CDR3 reads TGTGCCAGCAGTTCCGGACCGCTACTTAGCACAGATACGCAGTATTTT.

The chain employs TRBV29-1 and TRBJ1-5, with TRBD1 as a possible D gene (6 bases). The germline CDR1 and CDR2 sequences are SQVTM and ANQGSEA. CDR3 length: 13 amino acids. Trimming left V 4 bases short and J 4 bases short, with 11 bases between. The CDR3 sequence: CSVVAGVNQPQHF. CDR3 nucleotides: TGCAGCGTTGTAGCAGGGGTAAATCAGCCCCAGCATTTT.

About this clone itself: The sample carries other DNA sequences with the same CDR3. This chain joins TRBV18 and TRBJ2-5; TRBD2 is a possible D gene (6 bases). From germline, CDR1 is KGHSH and CDR2 LQKENI. With 0 bases removed from V and 1 base from J, the gap between germline ends came to 9 bases. The CDR3 extends over 15 amino acids. In DNA form, the CDR3 reads TGTGCCAGCTCACCACCCGGGACTCCCCAAGAGACCCAGTACTTC. Translation: CASSPPGTPQETQYF. The full variable domain, its missing parts supplied by reference TRBV18 and TRBJ2-5, is NAGVMQNPRHLVRRRGQEARLRCSPMKGHSHVYWYRQLPEEGLKFMVYLQKENIIDESGMPKERFSAEFPKEGPSILRIQQVVRGDSAAYFCASSPPGTPQETQYFGPGTRLLVL.

The chain recombines TRBV19 with TRBJ2-2; D may be TRBD2 (5 bases). This CDR3 spans 16 amino acids. Trimming shortened V by 4 bases and J by 0 bases, and 12 bases separated the two germline ends. Germline V gene sequence: CDR1 LNHDA, CDR2 SQIVND (reference sequence). CDR3 in amino acids: CASSTRGGTNTGELFF. The DNA for the CDR3 is TGTGCCAGTAGTACCCGAGGAGGAACGAACACCGGGGAGCTGTTTTTT.

The chain recombines TRBV28 with TRBJ1-5; the D gene is possibly TRBD1 (6 bases). Germline V gene lookup returns CDR1 MDHEN and CDR2 SYDVKM. CDR3 length: 16 amino acids. V dropped 5 bases and J dropped 3 bases, with 17 bases sitting between them. CDR3 coding DNA: TGTGCCAGCAGTCCTAGGGACACCGCCTACAATCAGCCCCAGCATTTT. Amino acid sequence: CASSPRDTAYNQPQHF.

The chain joins TRBV28 to TRBJ2-1; D possibly corresponds to TRBD2 (6 bases). V dropped 5 bases and J dropped 3 bases, with 20 bases sitting between them. Germline CDR1 reads MDHEN; CDR2 reads SYDVKM. The CDR3 totals 17 residues. CDR3 coding DNA: TGTGCCAGCAGTGTTGCGCGGGGAGGTTCGGTCTACAATGAGCAGTTCTTC. It translates to CASSVARGGSVYNEQFF.

The chain is built from TRBV24-1 and TRBJ2-5; the D gene could be TRBD1 or TRBD2 (5 bases each). V lost 6 bases to trimming and J lost 1 base, with 11 bases between them. This CDR3 has 14 amino acids. CDR1 and CDR2 from the germline V gene are KGHDR and SFDVKD. The CDR3 protein is CATSNRGAQETQYF. The CDR3 DNA reads TGTGCCACCAGTAATAGGGGAGCCCAAGAGACCCAGTACTTC.

V usage is TRBV3-1 (or the pseudogene TRBV3-2) and J usage is TRBJ2-1; D not resolved. CDR3 size: 14 residues. Germline CDR1 reads LGHDT; CDR2 reads YNNKEL (reference sequence). V gave up 0 bases and J gave up 2 bases, with 5 bases separating them. The CDR3 DNA sequence: TGTGCCAGCAGCCAAGATTCGGCCTACAATGAGCAGTTCTTC. Translating it yields CASSQDSAYNEQFF.

The chain joins TRBV7-9 to TRBJ2-1; TRBD2 matches 8 bases. Germline CDR1 and CDR2: SEHNR and FQNEAQ (reference sequence). This CDR3 spans 17 amino acids. The junction had 15 bases not matched to a gene; V was cut back by 5 bases and J by 6 bases. This chain's CDR3 is CASSPHGGAGGPNEQFF. The CDR3 coding sequence is TGTGCCAGCAGCCCCCACGGCGGGGCGGGAGGTCCCAATGAGCAGTTCTTC.

The V gene is TRBV28, the J gene TRBJ1-3; D remains unclear. Germline V gives CDR1 MDHEN, CDR2 SYDVKM. V was pared by 3 bases and J by 4 bases, with 4 bases between. This CDR3 is built from 12 residues. The CDR3 is CASSFRGNTIYF. The CDR3, as DNA: TGTGCCAGCAGTTTCAGGGGAAACACCATATATTTT.

This sequence joins TRBV4-3 and TRBJ2-3; D unclear. CDR1 LGHNA and CDR2 YSLEER come from the germline V gene. Trimming cost V 0 bases and J 5 bases, with 6 bases left between them. This CDR3 has 13 amino acids. CDR3 DNA: TGCGCCAGCAGCCAAGAAGGGCGAGATACGCAGTATTTT. Translating gives CASSQEGRDTQYF.

This clone showed up just once. This sequence joins TRBV5-1 and TRBJ2-7; the match to TRBD1 covers 7 bases. Germline V gene sequence: CDR1 SGHRS, CDR2 YFSETQ. The V gene end was trimmed by 0 bases and the J gene end by 2 bases; junction bases not matched to a gene: 2. The CDR3 length is 14 residues. The CDR3 here is CASSLVGQPYEQYF. CDR3 DNA sequence: TGCGCCAGCAGCTTGGTGGGACAGCCCTACGAGCAGTACTTC.

The V gene is TRBV20-1, the J gene TRBJ2-5, with 7 bases matching TRBD2. CDR1 DFQATT and CDR2 SNEGSKA come from the germline V gene (reference sequence). V dropped 5 bases and J dropped 5; count of bases not matched to a gene: 2. The CDR3 sequence is 11 residues long. In DNA, the CDR3 is TGCAGTGCTTTCGGGGGGGAGACCCAGTACTTC. Its protein product is CSAFGGETQYF.

This chain joins TRBV18 and TRBJ1-3, with a tentative D call TRBD1 (6 bases). Germline assignment: CDR1 KGHSH and CDR2 LQKENI. This CDR3 spans 15 amino acids. Trimming left V 4 bases short and J 4 bases short, with 14 bases between. The CDR3: CASSRNRVGGNTIYF. In nucleotides, the CDR3 is TGTGCCAGCTCACGAAACAGGGTTGGCGGAAACACCATATATTTT.

This clone has just a few counts. The V gene is TRBV24-1, the J gene TRBJ2-5; no clear D. This CDR3 comprises 13 residues. Germline CDR1 reads KGHDR; CDR2 reads SFDVKD. V lost 5 bases, J lost 5 bases, and 11 bases lay in between. The CDR3 spells CATSGDARETQYF. Written as DNA, the CDR3 is TGTGCCACCAGTGGTGATGCCCGGGAGACCCAGTACTTC.

This chain connects TRBV5-1 to TRBJ2-7, with D tentatively TRBD1 (6 bases). From germline, CDR1 is SGHRS and CDR2 YFSETQ. The CDR3 consists of 13 residues. Trimming left V 4 bases short and J 3 bases short, with 11 bases between. CDR3 residues: CASSPRDNYEQYF. The DNA for the CDR3 is TGCGCCAGCAGCCCCCGGGACAACTACGAGCAGTACTTC.

This chain links TRBV11-2 with TRBJ1-2; tentatively, D is TRBD1 (5 bases). V gave up 5 bases and J gave up 2 bases, with 21 bases separating them. Germline V gives CDR1 SGHAT, CDR2 FQNNGV. The CDR3 contains 17 residues. This CDR3 is CASSLRLWGRSNYGYTF. The CDR3 region has the DNA TGTGCCAGCAGCCTAAGGTTGTGGGGCAGGTCCAACTATGGCTACACCTTC.

This chain connects TRBV15 to TRBJ2-3, with TRBD2 identical over 7 bases. The CDR3 runs 15 residues. CDR1 and CDR2 (germline): LNHNV, YYDKDF (reference sequence). With 0 bases clipped from V and 3 bases from J, the junction kept 3 bases outside the gene matches. Here the CDR3 DNA reads TGTGCCACCAGCAGAGAAGCGGGGTTTACAGATACGCAGTATTTT. This sequence encodes CATSREAGFTDTQYF. Using reference TRBV15 and TRBJ2-3 for the parts outside the CDR3, the full variable domain is DAMVIQNPRYQVTQFGKPVTLSCSQTLNHNVMYWYQQKSSQAPKLLFHYYDKDFNNEADTPDNFQSRRPNTSFCFLDIRSPGLGDTAMYLCATSREAGFTDTQYFGPGTRLTVL.

V usage is TRBV7-2 and J usage is TRBJ1-6; unclear D gene. Trimming removed 4 bases from V and 6 bases from J, with 7 bases in between. CDR3 length: 13 residues. The germline gives CDR1 SGHTA, CDR2 FQGNSA. The CDR3 sequence: CASSSEGNSPLHF. The DNA of the CDR3 is TGTGCCAGCAGCTCTGAGGGTAATTCACCCCTCCACTTT.

This sequence joins TRBV28 and TRBJ1-5; 9 bases are shared with TRBD1. Germline V gene sequence: CDR1 MDHEN, CDR2 SYDVKM. Unmatched junction bases numbered 14, after V lost 8 bases and J lost 0 bases. The CDR3 has 18 amino acids. The CDR3 DNA follows: TGTGCCAGCCAGCCCCCCCGGACAGGGGTCGGTAGCAATCAGCCCCAGCATTTT. Translating it yields CASQPPRTGVGSNQPQHF.

The rearrangement joins TRBV3-1 (or the pseudogene TRBV3-2) to TRBJ2-7; D is unclear. V lost 1 base and J 3 bases, leaving 16 bases between the germline ends. This CDR3 spans 16 amino acids. CDR1 and CDR2 (germline): LGHDT, YNNKEL (reference sequence). CDR3 nucleotides: TGTGCCAGCAGCCAAGTGCCGGGCGGAAAAGGCTACGAGCAGTACTTC. It yields the protein CASSQVPGGKGYEQYF.

The chain links TRBV24-1 to TRBJ2-2; 11 nucleotides agree with TRBD1. The trim removed 3 bases at V and 4 bases at J, leaving 3 bases unmatched. This CDR3 contains 16 residues. The germline gives CDR1 KGHDR, CDR2 SFDVKD. For the CDR3, the DNA is TGTGCCACCAGTGATCCCGGGACAGGGGGCACCGGGGAGCTGTTTTTT. This gives the protein CATSDPGTGGTGELFF.

The chain combines TRBV27 with TRBJ1-2; the match to TRBD1 covers 7 bases. The CDR3 runs 16 residues. Looked up from germline, CDR1 is MNHEY and CDR2 is SMNVEV (reference sequence). J gave up 10 bases and V 5 bases, and 19 bases lay outside the gene matches. The CDR3 coding sequence is TGTGCCAGCAGTCCAACACGGGACAGCCGACCAATGTTCTACACCTTC. This sequence encodes CASSPTRDSRPMFYTF.

V and J are TRBV5-1 and TRBJ1-6, with no clear D. This CDR3 is 14 amino acids long. The V end was cut by 1 base, the J end by 7 bases, with 9 bases between. Germline CDR1 SGHRS, CDR2 YFSETQ. Here the CDR3 DNA reads TGCGCCAGCAGCTTGTTATCCGGAAATTCACCCCTCCACTTT. Its protein is CASSLLSGNSPLHF.